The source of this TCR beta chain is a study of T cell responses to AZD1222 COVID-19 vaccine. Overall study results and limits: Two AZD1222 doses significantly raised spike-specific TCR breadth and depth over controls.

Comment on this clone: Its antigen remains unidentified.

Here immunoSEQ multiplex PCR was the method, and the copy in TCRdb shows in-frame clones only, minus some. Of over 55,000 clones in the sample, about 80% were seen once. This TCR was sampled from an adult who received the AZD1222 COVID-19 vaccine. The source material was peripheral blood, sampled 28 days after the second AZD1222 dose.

CDR3: CASSQGQGFTDTQYF. In DNA form, the CDR3 reads TGCGCCAGCAGCCAGGGACAGGGTTTCACAGATACGCAGTATTTT. The chain carries TRBV5-1 and TRBJ2-3; 9 nucleotides line up with TRBD1. V dropped 4 bases and J dropped 2; count of bases not matched to a gene: 5. Germline V gene lookup returns CDR1 SGHRS and CDR2 YFSETQ. The CDR3 extends over 15 amino acids.